Listed below are T cell receptor beta chains from one sample, sequenced in a study of cytomegalovirus exposure and HLA in healthy donors. Generated by immunoSEQ multiplex PCR, the TCRdb table keeps only in-frame clones and is missing some. This sample has about 120,000 clones, with 65% to 80% found just once. Sequenced sample: PBMCs. These receptors came from a male donor in good health and CMV-seropositive. CDR3s include the opening cysteine and the closing phenylalanine or tryptophan. A D gene is named only where the DNA matches it firmly. A row's size may be missing; if present it is once, few, many or a size class.

clone size	D gene	V gene	J gene	CDR3 DNA	CDR3 protein
NA	TRBD1	TRBV27	TRBJ2-5	TGTGCCAGCAGGGGAGGACAGGGACCTTTCCAAGAGACCCAGTACTTC	CASRGGQGPFQETQYF
NA	NA	TRBV18	TRBJ2-3	TGTGCCAGCTCACTTACGGGAGATGAAAATACGCAGTATTTT	CASSLTGDENTQYF
NA	TRBD1	TRBV27	TRBJ2-1	TGTGCCAGCAGCCCGGGACAGGGAGTCCCCACTATTAACAATGAGCAGTTCTTC	CASSPGQGVPTINNEQFF
NA	NA	TRBV4-2	TRBJ2-1	TGTGCCAGCAGCCAAGAGGAACTAAGCTACAATGAGCAGTTCTTC	CASSQEELSYNEQFF
NA	TRBD1	TRBV19	TRBJ1-2	TGTGCCAGTAGTACGGAGGGACAGGGTGACTATGGCTACACCTTC	CASSTEGQGDYGYTF
NA	TRBD1	TRBV27	TRBJ2-2	TGTGCCAGCAGTTGGCGACAGGGCCCGACCGGGGAGCTGTTTTTT	CASSWRQGPTGELFF
once	NA	TRBV2	TRBJ2-5	TGTGCCAGCAGTGAAAGGACTTCCCAAGAGACCCAGTACTTC	CASSERTSQETQYF
NA	TRBD2	TRBV5-1	TRBJ2-7	TGCGCCAGCAGCTTGACTAGCGGGGGGTTCTCCTACGAGCAGTACTTC	CASSLTSGGFSYEQYF
NA	TRBD2	TRBV11-3	TRBJ2-1	TGTGCCAGCAGCTTAAGTAGCGGGAGGGACTACAATGAGCAGTTCTTC	CASSLSSGRDYNEQFF
once	TRBD1	TRBV11-3	TRBJ1-5	TGTGCCAGCAGCCCCGGGACAGAGTGGAGCTATCAGCCCCAGCATTTT	CASSPGTEWSYQPQHF
NA	NA	TRBV28	TRBJ1-6	TGTGCCAGCATGTTTAATGCGCCGGGAGGGAATTCACCCCTCCACTTT	CASMFNAPGGNSPLHF
NA	NA	TRBV5-1	TRBJ1-1	TGCGCCAGCAGCTTGGACGGCACGACAGAAGCTTTCTTT	CASSLDGTTEAFF
NA	NA	TRBV5-1	TRBJ2-3	TGCGCCAGCAGCTTGTTGCCCGGGACAGATACGCAGTATTTT	CASSLLPGTDTQYF
few	NA	TRBV18	TRBJ2-2	TGTGCCAGCTCACTGACAGGGAACACCGGGGAGCTGTTTTTT	CASSLTGNTGELFF
NA	TRBD2	TRBV19	TRBJ2-2	TGTGCCAGTAGTATTGAAAGACTAGCGGGAGTAAACACCGGGGAGCTGTTTTTT	CASSIERLAGVNTGELFF
NA	NA	TRBV29-1	TRBJ2-7	TGCAGCGTGGGTTACGGGGAGCAGTACTTC	CSVGYGEQYF
NA	TRBD2	TRBV5-8	TRBJ2-1	TGTGCCAGCAGCTTGAGGGCTAGCGGGAGGAATCATGAGCAGTTCTTC	CASSLRASGRNHEQFF
NA	TRBD1	TRBV5-4	TRBJ2-7	TGTGCCAGCAGCTTAGGGACAGTCTCCTACGAGCAGTACTTC	CASSLGTVSYEQYF
NA	TRBD1	TRBV11-2	TRBJ1-6	TGTGCCAGCAGCTCACAGGGGAAGAGTTCACCCCTCCACTTT	CASSSQGKSSPLHF
NA	NA	TRBV5-1	TRBJ2-7	TGCGCCAGCAGCTTGCCCGACCGGGGTGAGCAGTACTTC	CASSLPDRGEQYF
NA	TRBD1	TRBV5-6	TRBJ1-6	TGTGCCAGCAGCCGTGACGGGACAGGGGAAACACCCCTCCACTTT	CASSRDGTGETPLHF
NA	NA	TRBV6-5	TRBJ1-1	TGTGCCAGCAGTTACTCCGTTAGTACTGAAGCTTTCTTT	CASSYSVSTEAFF
NA	NA	TRBV28	TRBJ1-2	TGTGCCAGCTCTCTCCTGGACGGGGGGTATGGCTACACCTTC	CASSLLDGGYGYTF
NA	NA	TRBV5-6	TRBJ2-5	TGTGCCAGCAGCTTGGTGGTAGCGGACGGGGAGACCCAGTACTTC	CASSLVVADGETQYF
NA	NA	TRBV15	TRBJ2-6	TGTGCCACCACCTCGGGGAGGTCTGGGGCCAACGGCCTGACTTTC	CATTSGRSGANGLTF
NA	NA	TRBV11-3	TRBJ2-7	TGTGCCAGCAGCCTGGTTACAGGGTCCGAGCAGTACTTC	CASSLVTGSEQYF
NA	NA	TRBV7-9	TRBJ2-1	TGTGCCAGCAGCGCTAATACCTACCTATACAATGAGCAGTTCTTC	CASSANTYLYNEQFF
few	TRBD1	TRBV29-1	TRBJ2-2	TGCAGCGTTGTCTTTTGGGACAGGGCGAACACCGGGGAGCTGTTTTTT	CSVVFWDRANTGELFF
few	NA	TRBV5-1	TRBJ2-1	TGCGCCAGCAGCTTGGTTGGCGGACTCCGTTTCTTC	CASSLVGGLRFF
NA	NA	TRBV10-3	TRBJ2-7	TGTGCCATCAGTGAGTCTGACGGACTCTCCTACGAGCAGTACTTC	CAISESDGLSYEQYF
NA	NA	TRBV28	TRBJ1-5	TGTGCCAGCAGCCGGGGTCCCGCGAATCAGCCCCAGCATTTT	CASSRGPANQPQHF